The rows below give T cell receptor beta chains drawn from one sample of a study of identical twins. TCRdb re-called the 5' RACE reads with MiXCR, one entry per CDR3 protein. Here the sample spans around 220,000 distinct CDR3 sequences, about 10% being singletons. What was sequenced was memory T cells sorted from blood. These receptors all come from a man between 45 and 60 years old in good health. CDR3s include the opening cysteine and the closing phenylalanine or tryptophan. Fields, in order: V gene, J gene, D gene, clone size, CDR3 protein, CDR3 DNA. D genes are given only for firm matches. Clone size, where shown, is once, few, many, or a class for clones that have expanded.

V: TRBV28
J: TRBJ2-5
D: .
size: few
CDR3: CASSPILNREMQETQYF
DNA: TGTGCCAGCAGTCCAATCCTAAACAGGGAAATGCAAGAGACCCAGTACTTC

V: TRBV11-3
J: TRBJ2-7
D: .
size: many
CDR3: CASSPGGGSYEQYF
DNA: TGTGCCAGCAGCCCCGGGGGTGGATCCTACGAGCAGTACTTC

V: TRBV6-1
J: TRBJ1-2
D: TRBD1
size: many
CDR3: CASSHRQGSDYTF
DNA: TGTGCCAGCAGTCATAGACAGGGTTCGGACTACACCTTC

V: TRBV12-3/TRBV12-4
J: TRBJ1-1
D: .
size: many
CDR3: CASSFSQGTEAFF
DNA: TGTGCCAGCAGTTTCTCCCAGGGCACTGAAGCTTTCTTT

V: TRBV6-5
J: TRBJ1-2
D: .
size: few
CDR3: CASSLEVNYGYTF
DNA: TGTGCCAGCAGTTTGGAAGTAAACTATGGCTACACCTTC

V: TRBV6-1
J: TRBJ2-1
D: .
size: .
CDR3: CASRAGTSSYNEQFF
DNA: TGTGCCAGCAGGGCCGGGACGAGCTCCTACAATGAGCAGTTCTTC

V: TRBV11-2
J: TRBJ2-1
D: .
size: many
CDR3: CASSSTWGVDEQFF
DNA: TGTGCCAGCAGCTCCACCTGGGGAGTCGATGAGCAGTTCTTC

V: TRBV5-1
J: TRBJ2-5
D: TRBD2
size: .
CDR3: CASKGLAGAGETQYF
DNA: TGCGCCAGCAAGGGACTAGCGGGGGCGGGGGAGACCCAGTACTTC

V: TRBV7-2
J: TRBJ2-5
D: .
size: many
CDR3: CASSRTGNQETQYF
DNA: TGTGCCAGCTCCCGAACAGGGAACCAAGAGACCCAGTACTTC

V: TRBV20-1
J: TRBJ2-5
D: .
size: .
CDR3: CSARDWLQGPQETQYF
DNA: TGCAGTGCTAGAGATTGGTTGCAGGGGCCACAAGAGACCCAGTACTTC

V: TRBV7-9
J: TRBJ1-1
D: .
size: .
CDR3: CASSPPGRADTEAFF
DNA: TGTGCCAGCAGCCCGCCGGGCAGGGCGGACACTGAAGCTTTCTTT

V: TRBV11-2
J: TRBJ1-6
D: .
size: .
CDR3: CASSFRSGLGKGNSPLHF
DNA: TGTGCCAGCAGCTTTAGGTCAGGTCTGGGGAAAGGCAATTCACCCCTCCACTTT

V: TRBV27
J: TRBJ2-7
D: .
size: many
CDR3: CASSLKLSYEQYF
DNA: TGTGCCAGCAGCCTTAAACTCTCCTACGAGCAGTACTTC

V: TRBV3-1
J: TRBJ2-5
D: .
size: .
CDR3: CASSQAGTPSYF
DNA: TGTGCCAGCAGCCAAGCCGGGACTCCGTCGTACTTC

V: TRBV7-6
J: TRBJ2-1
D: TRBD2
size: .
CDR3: CASSPLLAGVGNEQFF
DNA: TGTGCCAGCAGCCCGCTACTAGCGGGGGTAGGCAATGAGCAGTTCTTC